This T cell receptor beta chain was documented in a study of cytomegalovirus exposure and HLA in healthy donors. Study-wide results and caveats: Being productive about 87% or about 30% of the time was typical of most TCR beta V segments in an earlier analysis.

This CDR3 has 15 residues. J gave up 3 bases and V 1 base, and 4 bases lay outside the gene matches. Germline V gene data show CDR1 as SGHNT and CDR2 as YYREEE (reference sequence). To note about this clone: Antigen unknown.

The PCR had 60 Vbeta and 13 Jbeta primers. Generated by immunoSEQ multiplex PCR, the TCRdb table keeps only in-frame clones and is missing some. This table holds about 65,000 clones, roughly 78% found once. The chain carries TRBV5-4 and TRBJ2-3; 8 bases are shared with TRBD2. Sequences were obtained from PBMCs. This receptor was taken from a woman in her 30s in good health and CMV-seronegative. In nucleotides, the CDR3 is TGTGCCAGCAGCTTGAAGCGGGAGAGGACAGATACGCAGTATTTT. Translated, it gives CASSLKRERTDTQYF.